This TCR beta chain was identified in a study of blood T cell repertoires in COVID-19. As for the study in general: Sample material is recorded as cDNA or gDNA derived from T cells, B-cell-depleted T cells, or PBMCs.

In the original processing: The assay estimated nucleated cells by amplifying reference gene primers. Clones were sequenced by immunoSEQ multiplex PCR, and TCRdb holds only the in-frame ones, with some missing. V and J calls and clone size are as listed in that table; D and trimming were resolved from the DNA. The sample consists of some 70,000 clones, 75% to 95% of them appearing once. Germline CDR1 and CDR2: MNHEY and SVGAGI. V gave up 7 bases and J gave up 0 bases, with 4 bases separating them. This CDR3 is built from 13 residues. The sequencing input was peripheral blood. The clonotype comes from a human donor with active COVID-19. The donor label of this sample is uncertain. This rearrangement joins TRBV6-5 to TRBJ1-6, with D unclear. The CDR3: CASKSSYNSPLHF. The CDR3 coding sequence is TGTGCCAGCAAGAGCTCCTATAATTCACCCCTCCACTTT.